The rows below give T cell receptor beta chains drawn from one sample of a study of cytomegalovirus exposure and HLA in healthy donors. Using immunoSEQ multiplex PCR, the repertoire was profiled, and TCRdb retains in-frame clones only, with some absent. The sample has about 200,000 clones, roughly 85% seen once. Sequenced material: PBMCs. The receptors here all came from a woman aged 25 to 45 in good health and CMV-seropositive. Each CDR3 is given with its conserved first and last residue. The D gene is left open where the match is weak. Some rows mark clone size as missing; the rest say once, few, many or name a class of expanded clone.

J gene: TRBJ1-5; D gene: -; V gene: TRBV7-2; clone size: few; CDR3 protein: CASSPTTGSGQPQHF; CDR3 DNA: TGTGCCAGCAGCCCCACAACAGGGTCAGGGCAGCCCCAGCATTTT
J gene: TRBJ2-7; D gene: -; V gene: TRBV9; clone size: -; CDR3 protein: CASSGRGHEQYF; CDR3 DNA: TGTGCCAGCAGCGGGAGGGGGCACGAGCAGTACTTC
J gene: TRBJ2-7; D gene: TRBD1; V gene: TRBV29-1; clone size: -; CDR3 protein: CSVLIGTGANEQYF; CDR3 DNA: TGCAGCGTCCTCATTGGGACAGGGGCAAACGAGCAGTACTTC
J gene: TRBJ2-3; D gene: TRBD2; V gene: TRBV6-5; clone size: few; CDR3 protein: CASSYSLAGVTDTQYF; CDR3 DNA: TGTGCCAGCAGTTACTCGCTAGCGGGAGTCACAGATACGCAGTATTTT
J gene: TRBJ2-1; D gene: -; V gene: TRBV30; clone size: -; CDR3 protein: CAWSEHNEQFF; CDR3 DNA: TGTGCCTGGAGTGAGCACAATGAGCAGTTCTTC
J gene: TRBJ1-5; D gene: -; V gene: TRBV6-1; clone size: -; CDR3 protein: CATLPTGNQPQHF; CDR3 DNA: TGTGCCACCCTTCCTACAGGGAACCAGCCCCAGCATTTT
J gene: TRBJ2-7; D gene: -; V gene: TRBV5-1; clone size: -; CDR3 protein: CASSFGQYYEQYF; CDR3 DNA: TGCGCCAGCAGCTTCGGACAGTACTACGAGCAGTACTTC
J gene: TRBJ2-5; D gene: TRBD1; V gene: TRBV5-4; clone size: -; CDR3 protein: CASSWGDRGPRRETQYF; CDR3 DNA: TGTGCCAGCAGCTGGGGAGACAGGGGCCCAAGGCGAGAGACCCAGTACTTC
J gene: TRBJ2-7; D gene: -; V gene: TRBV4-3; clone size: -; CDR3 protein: CASSLSVGGDYEQYF; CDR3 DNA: TGCGCCAGCAGCCTTTCCGTAGGGGGGGACTACGAGCAGTACTTC
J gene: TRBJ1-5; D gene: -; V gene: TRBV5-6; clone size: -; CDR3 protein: CASSLGVGQPQHF; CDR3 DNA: TGTGCCAGCAGCTTGGGAGTCGGTCAGCCCCAGCATTTT
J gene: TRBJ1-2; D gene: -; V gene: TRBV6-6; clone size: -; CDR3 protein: CASSYEGTAGYTF; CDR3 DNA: TGTGCCAGCAGTTACGAGGGTACGGCTGGCTACACCTTC
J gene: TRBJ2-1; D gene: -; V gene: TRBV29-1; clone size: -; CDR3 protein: CSVSGGAYRRSYNEQFF; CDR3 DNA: TGCAGCGTTTCCGGGGGAGCATATAGACGCTCCTACAATGAGCAGTTCTTC
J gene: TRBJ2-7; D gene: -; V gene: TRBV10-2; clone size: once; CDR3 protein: CASSVTRGAWEQYF; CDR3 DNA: TGCGCCAGCAGTGTAACCAGGGGTGCATGGGAGCAGTACTTC
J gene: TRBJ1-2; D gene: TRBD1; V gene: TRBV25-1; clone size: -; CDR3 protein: CASTPGQGLDYGYTF; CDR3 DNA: TGTGCCAGCACTCCGGGACAGGGTTTGGACTATGGCTACACCTTC
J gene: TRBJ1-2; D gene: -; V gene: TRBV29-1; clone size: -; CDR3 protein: CSVGQSNYGYTF; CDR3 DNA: TGCAGCGTTGGGCAGTCTAACTATGGCTACACCTTC
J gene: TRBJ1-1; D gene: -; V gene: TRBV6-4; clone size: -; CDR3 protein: CASSLTGNTEAFF; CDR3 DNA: TGTGCCAGCAGTCTGACAGGGAACACTGAAGCTTTCTTT
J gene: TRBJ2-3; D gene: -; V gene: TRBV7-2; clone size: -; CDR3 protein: CASSLVADITDTQYF; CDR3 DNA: TGTGCCAGCAGCTTAGTCGCGGACATCACAGATACGCAGTATTTT
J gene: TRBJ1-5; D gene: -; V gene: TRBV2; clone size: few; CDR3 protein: CASHIRYSNQPQHF; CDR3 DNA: TGTGCCAGTCATATCCGGTATAGCAATCAGCCCCAGCATTTT
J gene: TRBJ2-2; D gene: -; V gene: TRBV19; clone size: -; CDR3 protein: CASSFGRNTGELFF; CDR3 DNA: TGTGCCAGTAGTTTCGGTCGTAACACCGGGGAGCTGTTTTTT
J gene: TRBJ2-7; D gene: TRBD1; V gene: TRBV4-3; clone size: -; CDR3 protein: CASSQTGPGGEQYF; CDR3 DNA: TGCGCCAGCAGCCAGACAGGGCCAGGGGGCGAGCAGTACTTC
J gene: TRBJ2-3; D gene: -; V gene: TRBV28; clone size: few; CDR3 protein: CASTSPKLVLDTQYF; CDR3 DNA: TGTGCCAGCACCTCCCCAAAACTAGTGTTAGATACGCAGTATTTT
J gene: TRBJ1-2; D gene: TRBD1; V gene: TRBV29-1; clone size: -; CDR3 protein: CSVTHDREWDGYTF; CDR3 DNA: TGCAGCGTTACCCATGACAGGGAGTGGGATGGCTACACCTTC
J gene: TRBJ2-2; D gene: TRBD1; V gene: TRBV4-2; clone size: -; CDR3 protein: CASSPRGQGPGELFF; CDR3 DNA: TGTGCCAGCAGCCCCCGCGGACAGGGGCCCGGGGAGCTGTTTTTT
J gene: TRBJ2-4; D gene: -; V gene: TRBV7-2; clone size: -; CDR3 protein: CASSLAQGRDIQYF; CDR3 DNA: TGTGCCAGCAGCTTAGCTCAGGGGCGGGACATTCAGTACTTC
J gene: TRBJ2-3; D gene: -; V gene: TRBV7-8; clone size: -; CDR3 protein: CASSPKTGTVSGTDTQYF; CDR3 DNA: TGTGCCAGCAGCCCAAAGACAGGGACTGTATCGGGCACAGATACGCAGTATTTT
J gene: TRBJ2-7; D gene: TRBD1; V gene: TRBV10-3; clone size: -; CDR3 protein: CAIRQGADEQYF; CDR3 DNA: TGTGCCATCAGGCAGGGGGCTGATGAGCAGTACTTC
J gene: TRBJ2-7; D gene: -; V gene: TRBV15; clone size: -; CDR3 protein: CATSRGSLGEQYF; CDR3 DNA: TGTGCCACCAGCAGAGGATCACTAGGCGAGCAGTACTTC
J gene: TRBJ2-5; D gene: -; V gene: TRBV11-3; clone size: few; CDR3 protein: CASSLGGLQETQYF; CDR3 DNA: TGTGCCAGCAGCTTAGGGGGGCTCCAAGAGACCCAGTACTTC
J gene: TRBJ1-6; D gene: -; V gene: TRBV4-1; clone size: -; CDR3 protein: CASSQDGTPRLGSASPLHF; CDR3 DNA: TGCGCCAGCAGCCAAGATGGGACACCCAGGTTAGGGTCCGCTTCACCCCTCCACTTT
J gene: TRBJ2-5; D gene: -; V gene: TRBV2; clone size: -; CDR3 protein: CASSDTTKGLLQETQYF; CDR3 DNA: TGTGCCAGCAGCGATACTACTAAGGGACTTTTGCAAGAGACCCAGTACTTC
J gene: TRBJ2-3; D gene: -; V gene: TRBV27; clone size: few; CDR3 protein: CASQGLDTQYF; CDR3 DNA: TGTGCCAGCCAGGGGCTAGATACGCAGTATTTT
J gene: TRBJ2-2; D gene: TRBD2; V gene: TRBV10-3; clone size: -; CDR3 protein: CAIREGTRTGELFF; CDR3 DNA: TGTGCCATCAGGGAGGGGACTAGGACCGGGGAGCTGTTTTTT
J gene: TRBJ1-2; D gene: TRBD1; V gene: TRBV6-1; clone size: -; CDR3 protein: CGTGDYVDGYTF; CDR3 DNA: TGTGGGACAGGGGATTACGTGGATGGCTACACCTTC
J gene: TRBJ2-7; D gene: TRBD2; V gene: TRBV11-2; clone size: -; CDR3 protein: CASSLDRWRTSGEQYF; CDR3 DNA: TGTGCCAGCAGCTTAGACAGGTGGAGGACTAGCGGCGAGCAGTACTTC
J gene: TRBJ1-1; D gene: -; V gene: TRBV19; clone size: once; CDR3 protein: CASSPRGVEAFF; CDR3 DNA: TGTGCCAGTAGTCCCCGAGGAGTGGAAGCTTTCTTT
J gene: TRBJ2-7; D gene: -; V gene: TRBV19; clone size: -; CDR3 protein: CASSRTADFTYEQYF; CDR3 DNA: TGTGCCAGTAGTCGTACGGCGGATTTTACCTACGAGCAGTACTTC
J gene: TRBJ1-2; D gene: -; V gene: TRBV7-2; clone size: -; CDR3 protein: CASSLDRENYGYTF; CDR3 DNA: TGTGCCAGCAGCTTAGACAGGGAAAACTATGGCTACACCTTC
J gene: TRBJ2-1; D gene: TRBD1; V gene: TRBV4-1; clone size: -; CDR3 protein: CASSPDRGSYNEQFF; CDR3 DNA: TGCGCCAGCAGCCCAGACAGGGGCTCCTACAATGAGCAGTTCTTC
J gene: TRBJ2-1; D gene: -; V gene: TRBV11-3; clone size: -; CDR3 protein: CASSLVSGSHNEQFF; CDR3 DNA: TGTGCCAGCAGCTTAGTATCCGGGTCCCACAATGAGCAGTTCTTC
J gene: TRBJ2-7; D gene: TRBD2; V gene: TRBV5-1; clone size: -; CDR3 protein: CASSLVSGGGGFYEQYF; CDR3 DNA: TGCGCCAGCAGCTTGGTTAGCGGGGGGGGCGGGTTCTACGAGCAGTACTTC
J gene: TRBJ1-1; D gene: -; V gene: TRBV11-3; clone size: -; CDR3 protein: CASSLRRNTEAFF; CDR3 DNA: TGTGCCAGCAGCTTAAGGAGGAACACTGAAGCTTTCTTT
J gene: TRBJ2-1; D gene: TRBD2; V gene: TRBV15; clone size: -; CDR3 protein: CATSSASGTSSGGSYNEQFF; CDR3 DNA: TGTGCCACCAGCAGTGCGTCCGGGACTAGCTCCGGAGGATCTTACAATGAGCAGTTCTTC
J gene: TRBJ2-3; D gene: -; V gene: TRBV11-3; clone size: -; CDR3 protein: CASSFEGGATDTQYF; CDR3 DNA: TGTGCCAGCAGCTTTGAAGGTGGGGCCACAGATACGCAGTATTTT
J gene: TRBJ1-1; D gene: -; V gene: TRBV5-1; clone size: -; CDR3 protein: CASSLALANTEAFF; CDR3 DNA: TGCGCCAGCAGCTTGGCGCTGGCTAACACTGAAGCTTTCTTT
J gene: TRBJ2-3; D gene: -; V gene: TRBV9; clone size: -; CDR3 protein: CASSTRDTDTQYF; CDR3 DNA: TGTGCCAGCAGCACCCGGGACACGGATACGCAGTATTTT
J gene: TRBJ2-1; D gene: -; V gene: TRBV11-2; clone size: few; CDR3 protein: CAIPGGTLNEQFF; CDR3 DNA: TGTGCCATCCCCGGAGGGACTCTCAATGAGCAGTTCTTC
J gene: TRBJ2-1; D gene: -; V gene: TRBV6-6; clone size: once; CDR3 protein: CASSYSATYNEQFF; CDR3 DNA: TGTGCCAGCAGTTACTCGGCAACCTACAATGAGCAGTTCTTC
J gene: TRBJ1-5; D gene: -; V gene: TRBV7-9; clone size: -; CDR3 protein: CASSLLGQGPQHF; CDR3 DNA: TGTGCCAGCAGCTTATTGGGTCAGGGGCCCCAGCATTTT
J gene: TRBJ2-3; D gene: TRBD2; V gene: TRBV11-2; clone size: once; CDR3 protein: CASSSPRGGSTDTQYF; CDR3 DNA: TGTGCCAGCAGCTCTCCACGGGGAGGGAGCACAGATACGCAGTATTTT
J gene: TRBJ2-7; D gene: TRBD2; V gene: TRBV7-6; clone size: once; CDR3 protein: CASSLDGGAYEQYF; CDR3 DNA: TGTGCCAGCAGCTTAGACGGGGGGGCTTACGAGCAGTACTTC
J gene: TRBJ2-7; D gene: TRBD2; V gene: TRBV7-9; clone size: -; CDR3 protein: CASSPTSGRAFYEQYF; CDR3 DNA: TGTGCCAGCAGCCCTACTAGCGGGAGGGCCTTCTACGAGCAGTACTTC
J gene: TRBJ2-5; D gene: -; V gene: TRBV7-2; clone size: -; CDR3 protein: CASSLVLSSRETQYF; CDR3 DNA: TGTGCCAGCAGCTTAGTCCTTAGTTCCCGCGAGACCCAGTACTTC